A selection of T cell receptor beta chains follows, all from one sample in a study of regulatory T cells in long-lasting Graves disease. Each CDR3 protein is one row after TCRdb ran MiXCR on the multiplex PCR reads. The sample has approximately 300,000 distinct CDR3 sequences, about a sixth seen once. Sequencing was performed on peripheral blood mononuclear cells (PBMCs), taken at new diagnosis, from a patient treated with antithyroid drugs. Receptors originate from a female donor with Graves disease. Both conserved end residues are part of each CDR3. Fields, in order: clone size, J gene, V gene, D gene, CDR3 DNA, CDR3 protein. A D gene is named only where the DNA matches it firmly. Size is stated for part of the rows, as once, few or many counts, or as a class when the clone is expanded.

clone_size: many
j_call: TRBJ2-1
v_call: TRBV13
d_call: NA
cdr3_nt: TGTGCCAGCAGCCTGACTAGATCACGAGAGCAGTTCTTC
cdr3_aa: CASSLTRSREQFF

clone_size: many
j_call: TRBJ1-2
v_call: TRBV12-3/TRBV12-4
d_call: NA
cdr3_nt: TGTGCCAGCAGTCTAACCTCGGGGGCTTCATTCCCGTACTATGGCTACACCTTC
cdr3_aa: CASSLTSGASFPYYGYTF

clone_size: many
j_call: TRBJ2-3
v_call: TRBV28
d_call: NA
cdr3_nt: TGTGCCAGCAGTTTTAGTGGCCTCACGGGCACGCAGTATTTT
cdr3_aa: CASSFSGLTGTQYF

clone_size: few
j_call: TRBJ2-7
v_call: TRBV7-2
d_call: TRBD2
cdr3_nt: TGTGCCAGCAGCTTAGTCGTGCGGGGGTTCTACGAGCAGTACTTC
cdr3_aa: CASSLVVRGFYEQYF

clone_size: many
j_call: TRBJ2-2
v_call: TRBV19
d_call: NA
cdr3_nt: TGTGCCAGTTCTCCAAAGTGGGCAGGCACCGGGGAGCTGTTTTTT
cdr3_aa: CASSPKWAGTGELFF

clone_size: few
j_call: TRBJ2-7
v_call: TRBV27
d_call: NA
cdr3_nt: TGTGCCAGCCAGGGGGGGGGAGCCTGCGAGCAGTACTTC
cdr3_aa: CASQGGGACEQYF

clone_size: few
j_call: TRBJ2-7
v_call: TRBV20-1
d_call: TRBD1
cdr3_nt: TGCAGTGCAACAGCCCCGGGACAGGGCCCCTACGAGCAGTACTTC
cdr3_aa: CSATAPGQGPYEQYF

clone_size: many
j_call: TRBJ2-1
v_call: TRBV5-1
d_call: TRBD1
cdr3_nt: TGCGCCAGCAGCCCAGGGGGAAAGGTGAGGGATGAGCAGTTCTTC
cdr3_aa: CASSPGGKVRDEQFF

clone_size: many
j_call: TRBJ1-5
v_call: TRBV5-1
d_call: TRBD1
cdr3_nt: TGCGCCAGCAGCTTGGCCGGGACAGGGGAAGGGCCCCAGCATTTT
cdr3_aa: CASSLAGTGEGPQHF

clone_size: many
j_call: TRBJ2-3
v_call: TRBV18
d_call: NA
cdr3_nt: TGTGCCAGCTCACCAGGGCTTGGGGAGAGGACGCAGTATTTT
cdr3_aa: CASSPGLGERTQYF

clone_size: NA
j_call: TRBJ2-2
v_call: TRBV10-2
d_call: NA
cdr3_nt: TGCGCCACCAAGTCCGGGTGGGACACCGGGGAGCTGTTTTTT
cdr3_aa: CATKSGWDTGELFF

clone_size: few
j_call: TRBJ1-2
v_call: TRBV19
d_call: NA
cdr3_nt: TGTGCCAGTAGTATCCTCGACCAGTATGGCTACACCTTC
cdr3_aa: CASSILDQYGYTF

clone_size: many
j_call: TRBJ2-3
v_call: TRBV6-1
d_call: TRBD2
cdr3_nt: TGTGCCAGCATCGCCCCAGGACTAGCGGGAGTTTCAGATACGCAGTATTTT
cdr3_aa: CASIAPGLAGVSDTQYF

clone_size: many
j_call: TRBJ1-6
v_call: TRBV28
d_call: NA
cdr3_nt: TGTGCCAGCAGCTCGGCGGACTCCTATAATTCACCCCTCCACTTT
cdr3_aa: CASSSADSYNSPLHF

clone_size: many
j_call: TRBJ2-1
v_call: TRBV6-1
d_call: NA
cdr3_nt: TGTGCCAGCAGAGCCGGGGGCAAGAGCTCCTACAATGAGCAGTTCTTC
cdr3_aa: CASRAGGKSSYNEQFF

clone_size: few
j_call: TRBJ1-1
v_call: TRBV5-1
d_call: NA
cdr3_nt: TGCGCCAGCAGCCCGTGGGGGGGGGGCACTGAAGCTTTCTTT
cdr3_aa: CASSPWGGGTEAFF

clone_size: few
j_call: TRBJ2-1
v_call: TRBV4-2
d_call: TRBD2
cdr3_nt: TGTGCCAGCAGCCAATCCGAACTAGCGGGGGCTTACAATGAGCAGTTCTTC
cdr3_aa: CASSQSELAGAYNEQFF

clone_size: NA
j_call: TRBJ2-2
v_call: TRBV6-6
d_call: NA
cdr3_nt: TGTGCCAGCAGTTACTCGGACAGTAGCACCGGGGAGCTGTTTTTT
cdr3_aa: CASSYSDSSTGELFF

clone_size: few
j_call: TRBJ1-4
v_call: TRBV28
d_call: NA
cdr3_nt: TGTGCCAGCACCCGGACGGCACAGAATGAAAAACTGTTTTTT
cdr3_aa: CASTRTAQNEKLFF

clone_size: many
j_call: TRBJ2-7
v_call: TRBV12-3/TRBV12-4
d_call: NA
cdr3_nt: TGTGCCAGCAGTTTAAGTGCTAGTAGGGCCTACGAGCAGTACTTC
cdr3_aa: CASSLSASRAYEQYF

clone_size: many
j_call: TRBJ2-3
v_call: TRBV5-6
d_call: NA
cdr3_nt: TGTGCCGGGAGGACGGCAGCGTCGGGGGAAGATACGCAGTATTTT
cdr3_aa: CAGRTAASGEDTQYF

clone_size: NA
j_call: TRBJ2-7
v_call: TRBV19
d_call: TRBD1
cdr3_nt: TGTGCCAGTAGTATAGATCACAACAGGGGGCTCGACGAGCAGTACTTC
cdr3_aa: CASSIDHNRGLDEQYF

clone_size: many
j_call: TRBJ2-3
v_call: TRBV27
d_call: TRBD2
cdr3_nt: TGTGCCAGCAGGCAGCGAGGGACTAGCGGGAGGACAGATACGCAGTATTTT
cdr3_aa: CASRQRGTSGRTDTQYF

clone_size: many
j_call: TRBJ2-7
v_call: TRBV7-2
d_call: NA
cdr3_nt: TGTGCCAGCAGCCTAACGTTCCACGAGCAGTACTTC
cdr3_aa: CASSLTFHEQYF

clone_size: NA
j_call: TRBJ2-7
v_call: TRBV29-1
d_call: NA
cdr3_nt: TGCAGCATGACAGATTCCTACGAGCAGTACTTC
cdr3_aa: CSMTDSYEQYF

clone_size: NA
j_call: TRBJ1-4
v_call: TRBV19
d_call: NA
cdr3_nt: TGTGCCAGTAGTGCCGGACATTCGGTTAATGAAAAACTGTTTTTT
cdr3_aa: CASSAGHSVNEKLFF

clone_size: few
j_call: TRBJ1-1
v_call: TRBV5-5
d_call: TRBD1
cdr3_nt: TGTGCCAGCAGCTTCGAATGGACAGGGGTAACTGAAGCTTTCTTT
cdr3_aa: CASSFEWTGVTEAFF

clone_size: NA
j_call: TRBJ2-1
v_call: TRBV20-1
d_call: NA
cdr3_nt: TGCAGTGCTAGAGATCGGGACCCCTTCAATGAGCAGTTCTTC
cdr3_aa: CSARDRDPFNEQFF

clone_size: many
j_call: TRBJ1-5
v_call: TRBV28
d_call: TRBD1
cdr3_nt: TGTGCCAGCAGGTCCCGGGACAGGGGTCAGCCCCAGCATTTT
cdr3_aa: CASRSRDRGQPQHF

clone_size: many
j_call: TRBJ2-7
v_call: TRBV20-1
d_call: TRBD1
cdr3_nt: TGCAGTGCGCCGGGACAGGGGGTGTCTTACGAGCAGTACTTC
cdr3_aa: CSAPGQGVSYEQYF

clone_size: few
j_call: TRBJ2-7
v_call: TRBV5-1
d_call: NA
cdr3_nt: TGCGCCAGCAGCTTCGAGGGCAGCCCCCGAGCTGTGGGCGAGCAGTACTTC
cdr3_aa: CASSFEGSPRAVGEQYF

clone_size: many
j_call: TRBJ2-7
v_call: TRBV12-3/TRBV12-4
d_call: TRBD1
cdr3_nt: TGTGCCAGCAGTTCCCTGGACAGGGGGGGGGTGGGGCAGTACTTC
cdr3_aa: CASSSLDRGGVGQYF

clone_size: NA
j_call: TRBJ2-5
v_call: TRBV28
d_call: NA
cdr3_nt: TGTGCCAGCAGTCCCCTGGCAAGCGGAGGCCAGTACTTC
cdr3_aa: CASSPLASGGQYF

clone_size: NA
j_call: TRBJ2-1
v_call: TRBV4-1
d_call: TRBD2
cdr3_nt: TGTGCCAGCCGGACTAGCGGGGTCAATGAGCAGTTCTTC
cdr3_aa: CASRTSGVNEQFF

clone_size: few
j_call: TRBJ2-1
v_call: TRBV27
d_call: TRBD2
cdr3_nt: TGTGCCAGCAGTCCCCCGGGACTAGCGGAGAGGGGGCAGTTCTTC
cdr3_aa: CASSPPGLAERGQFF

clone_size: NA
j_call: TRBJ2-3
v_call: TRBV5-1
d_call: NA
cdr3_nt: TGCGCCAGCAGCAAAAGTGACGGTTTAAGCACAGATACGCAGTATTTT
cdr3_aa: CASSKSDGLSTDTQYF

clone_size: NA
j_call: TRBJ1-6
v_call: TRBV7-3
d_call: NA
cdr3_nt: TGTGCCAGCAGCTTCAGAGGACCCACTAGAGCCCTCCACTTT
cdr3_aa: CASSFRGPTRALHF

clone_size: NA
j_call: TRBJ2-7
v_call: TRBV7-9
d_call: TRBD2
cdr3_nt: TGTGCCAGCAGCTTAACGACTAGCGTGTACGAGCAGGACTTC
cdr3_aa: CASSLTTSVYEQDF

clone_size: many
j_call: TRBJ1-3
v_call: TRBV15
d_call: TRBD1
cdr3_nt: TGTGCCACCAGCAGAGTAACAGGGGTATCTGGAAACACCATATATTTT
cdr3_aa: CATSRVTGVSGNTIYF

clone_size: NA
j_call: TRBJ2-3
v_call: TRBV12-3/TRBV12-4
d_call: NA
cdr3_nt: TGTGCCAGCAAGTCAGAGAACACAGATACGCAGTATTTT
cdr3_aa: CASKSENTDTQYF

clone_size: many
j_call: TRBJ1-2
v_call: TRBV11-3
d_call: NA
cdr3_nt: TGTGCCAGCAGCCCATTAGTTATTTGGCTTTATGGCTACACCTTC
cdr3_aa: CASSPLVIWLYGYTF

clone_size: many
j_call: TRBJ2-3
v_call: TRBV7-2
d_call: NA
cdr3_nt: TGTGCCAGCAGTCTATCCCATCTCAGCACAGATACGCAGTATTTT
cdr3_aa: CASSLSHLSTDTQYF

clone_size: NA
j_call: TRBJ2-7
v_call: TRBV12-3/TRBV12-4
d_call: TRBD2
cdr3_nt: TGTGCCAGTTCGGTGCCGGGGGGCTACGAGCAGTACTTC
cdr3_aa: CASSVPGGYEQYF

clone_size: many
j_call: TRBJ2-3
v_call: TRBV2
d_call: TRBD2
cdr3_nt: TGTGCCACCCAGGAACTAGCGGGCCGCACAGATACGCAGTATTTT
cdr3_aa: CATQELAGRTDTQYF

clone_size: many
j_call: TRBJ1-5
v_call: TRBV19
d_call: NA
cdr3_nt: TGTGCCAGTAGTACCATGGGAGGGTCGGGCAATCAGCCCCAGCATTTT
cdr3_aa: CASSTMGGSGNQPQHF

clone_size: many
j_call: TRBJ2-5
v_call: TRBV29-1
d_call: TRBD2
cdr3_nt: TGCAGCTCCGATGAGGGGGGGACTAGCGGGCAAGAGACCCAGTACTTC
cdr3_aa: CSSDEGGTSGQETQYF

clone_size: NA
j_call: TRBJ2-2
v_call: TRBV27
d_call: TRBD2
cdr3_nt: TGTGCCAGCAGTTTCCACCCTCCTAGCGGGAGTGGGACCGGGGAGCTGTTTTTT
cdr3_aa: CASSFHPPSGSGTGELFF

clone_size: NA
j_call: TRBJ2-7
v_call: TRBV28
d_call: NA
cdr3_nt: TGTGCCAGCAGTTCAGGGAACGGCAACGAGCAGTACTTC
cdr3_aa: CASSSGNGNEQYF

clone_size: many
j_call: TRBJ2-1
v_call: TRBV14
d_call: NA
cdr3_nt: TGTGCCAGCAGCCCCATGAACGGGCCGTACAATGAGCAGTTCTTC
cdr3_aa: CASSPMNGPYNEQFF